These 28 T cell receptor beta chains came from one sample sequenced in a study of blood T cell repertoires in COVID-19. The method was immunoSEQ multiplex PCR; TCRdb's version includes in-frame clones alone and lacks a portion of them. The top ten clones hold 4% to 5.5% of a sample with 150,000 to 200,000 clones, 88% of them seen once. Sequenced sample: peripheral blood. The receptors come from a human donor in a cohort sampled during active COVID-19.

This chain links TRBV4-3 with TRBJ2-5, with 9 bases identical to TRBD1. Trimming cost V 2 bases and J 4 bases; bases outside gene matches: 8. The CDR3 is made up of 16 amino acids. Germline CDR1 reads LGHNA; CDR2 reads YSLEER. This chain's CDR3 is CASSQNTGGWRETQYF. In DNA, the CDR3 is TGCGCCAGCAGCCAAAACACAGGGGGCTGGAGAGAGACCCAGTACTTC.

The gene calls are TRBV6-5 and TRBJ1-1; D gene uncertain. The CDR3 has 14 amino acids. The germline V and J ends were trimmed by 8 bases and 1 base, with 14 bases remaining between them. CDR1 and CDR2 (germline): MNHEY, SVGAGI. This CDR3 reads CASPPQGGNTEAFF. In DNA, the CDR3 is TGTGCCAGCCCACCCCAAGGAGGGAACACTGAAGCTTTCTTT.

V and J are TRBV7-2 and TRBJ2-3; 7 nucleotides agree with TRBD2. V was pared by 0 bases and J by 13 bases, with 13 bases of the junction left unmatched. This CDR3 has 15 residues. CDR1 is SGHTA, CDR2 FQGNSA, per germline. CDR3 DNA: TGTGCCAGCAGCTTAGCCTGGGGGGGAACTACGGCCAAGTATTTT. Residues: CASSLAWGGTTAKYF.

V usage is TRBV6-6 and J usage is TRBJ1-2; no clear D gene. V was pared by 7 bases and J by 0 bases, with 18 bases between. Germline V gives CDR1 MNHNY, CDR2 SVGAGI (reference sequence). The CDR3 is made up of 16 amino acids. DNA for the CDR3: TGTGCCAGCACCAGCCTGGAGGGCCTTGCTAACTATGGCTACACCTTC. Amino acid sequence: CASTSLEGLANYGYTF.

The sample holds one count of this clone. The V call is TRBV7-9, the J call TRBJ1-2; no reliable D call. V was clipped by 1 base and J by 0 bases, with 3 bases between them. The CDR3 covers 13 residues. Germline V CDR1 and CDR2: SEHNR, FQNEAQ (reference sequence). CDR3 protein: CASSLGANYGYTF. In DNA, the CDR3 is TGTGCCAGCAGCTTAGGAGCTAACTATGGCTACACCTTC.

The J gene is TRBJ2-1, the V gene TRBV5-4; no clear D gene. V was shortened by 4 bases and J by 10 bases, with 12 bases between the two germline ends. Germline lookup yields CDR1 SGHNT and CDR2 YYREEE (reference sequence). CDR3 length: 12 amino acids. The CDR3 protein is CASSEVEAEQFF. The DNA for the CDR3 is TGTGCCAGCAGCGAGGTTGAAGCCGAGCAGTTCTTC.

CDR3 in DNA: TGTGCCAGCAGCACGGGACTAGCGGCCACAGATACGCAGTATTTT. Protein: CASSTGLAATDTQYF. The rearrangement links TRBV7-8 to TRBJ2-3; 11 nucleotides match TRBD2. Germline V gene sequence: CDR1 SGHVS, CDR2 FQNEAQ. J gave up 2 bases and V 5 bases, and 3 bases lay outside the gene matches. The CDR3 is 15 amino acids.

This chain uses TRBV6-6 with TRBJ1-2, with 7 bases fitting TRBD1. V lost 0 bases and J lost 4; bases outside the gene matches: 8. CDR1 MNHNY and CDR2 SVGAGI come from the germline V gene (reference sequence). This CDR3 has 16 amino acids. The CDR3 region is CASSYSAGGQPYGYTF. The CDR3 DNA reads TGTGCCAGCAGTTACTCAGCGGGGGGACAGCCCTATGGCTACACCTTC.

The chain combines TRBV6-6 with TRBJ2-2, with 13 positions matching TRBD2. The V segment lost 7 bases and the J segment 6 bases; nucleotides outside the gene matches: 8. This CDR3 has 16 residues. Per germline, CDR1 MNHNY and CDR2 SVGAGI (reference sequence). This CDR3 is CASIRLAGGTAGELFF. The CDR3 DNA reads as TGTGCCAGCATCCGACTAGCGGGGGGCACGGCCGGGGAGCTGTTTTTT.

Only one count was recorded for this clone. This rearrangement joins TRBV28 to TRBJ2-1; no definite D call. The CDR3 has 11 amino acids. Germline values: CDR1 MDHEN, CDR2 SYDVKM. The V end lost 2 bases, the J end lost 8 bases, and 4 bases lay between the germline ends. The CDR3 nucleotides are TGTGCCAGCAGTTTAACGGATGAGCAGTTCTTC. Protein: CASSLTDEQFF.

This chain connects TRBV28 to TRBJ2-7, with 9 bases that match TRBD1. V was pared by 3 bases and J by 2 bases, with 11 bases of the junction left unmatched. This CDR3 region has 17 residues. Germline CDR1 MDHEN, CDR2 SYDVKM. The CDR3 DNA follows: TGTGCCAGCAGTTTCATAACCGGGACAGGGCTTGCCTACGAGCAGTACTTC. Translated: CASSFITGTGLAYEQYF. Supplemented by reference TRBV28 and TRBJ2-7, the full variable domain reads DVKVTQSSRYLVKRTGEKVFLECVQDMDHENMFWYRQDPGLGLRLIYFSYDVKMKEKGDIPEGYSVSREKKERFSLILESASTNQTSMYLCASSFITGTGLAYEQYFGPGTRLTVT.

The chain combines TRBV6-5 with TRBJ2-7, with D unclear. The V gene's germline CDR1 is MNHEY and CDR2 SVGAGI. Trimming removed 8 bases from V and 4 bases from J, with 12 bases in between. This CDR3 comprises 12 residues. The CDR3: CASAKSAYEQYF. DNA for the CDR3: TGTGCCAGCGCGAAAAGCGCATACGAGCAGTACTTC.

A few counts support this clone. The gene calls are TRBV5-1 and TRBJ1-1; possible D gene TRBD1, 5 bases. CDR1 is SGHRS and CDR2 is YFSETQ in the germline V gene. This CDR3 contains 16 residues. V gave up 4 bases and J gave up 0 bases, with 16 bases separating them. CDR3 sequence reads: CASSSDPGTLNTEAFF. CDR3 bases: TGCGCCAGCAGCAGCGATCCCGGGACTCTGAACACTGAAGCTTTCTTT.

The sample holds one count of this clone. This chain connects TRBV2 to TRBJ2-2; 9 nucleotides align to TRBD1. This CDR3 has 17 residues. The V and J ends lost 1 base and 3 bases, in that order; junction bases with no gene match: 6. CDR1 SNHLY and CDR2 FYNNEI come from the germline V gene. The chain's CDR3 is CASSEVTGGVYTGELFF. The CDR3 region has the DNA TGTGCCAGCAGTGAAGTAACAGGGGGCGTATACACCGGGGAGCTGTTTTTT.

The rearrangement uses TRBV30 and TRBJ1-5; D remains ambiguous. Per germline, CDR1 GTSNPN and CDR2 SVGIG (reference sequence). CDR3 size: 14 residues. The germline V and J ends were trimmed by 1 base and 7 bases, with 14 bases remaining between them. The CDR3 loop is CAWSGTNWGQPQHF. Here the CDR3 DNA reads TGTGCCTGGAGTGGGACTAACTGGGGACAGCCCCAGCATTTT.

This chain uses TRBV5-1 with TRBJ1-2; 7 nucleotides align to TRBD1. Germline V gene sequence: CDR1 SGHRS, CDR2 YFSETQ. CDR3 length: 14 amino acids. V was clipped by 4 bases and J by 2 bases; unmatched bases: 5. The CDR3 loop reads CASSPTGFNYGYTF. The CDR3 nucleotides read TGCGCCAGCAGCCCGACAGGGTTCAACTATGGCTACACCTTC.

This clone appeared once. The CDR3 coding sequence is TGTGCCAGCAGCTTATCCCATGGGGGGAAAAACATTCAGTACTTC. Its protein product is CASSLSHGGKNIQYF. The rearrangement links TRBV7-6 to TRBJ2-4; weak D call: TRBD2 (6 bases). Trimming took off 2 bases at V and 4 bases at J, with 12 bases between the two ends. This CDR3 comprises 15 residues. Germline CDR1 and CDR2: SGHVS and FNYEAQ.

The CDR3 here is CASSPVDRGEGEKLFF. The CDR3 DNA reads TGTGCCAGCAGCCCAGTGGACAGGGGTGAAGGTGAAAAACTGTTTTTT. The V call is TRBV7-9, the J call TRBJ1-4; 9 bases agree with TRBD1. Germline V gene data show CDR1 as SEHNR and CDR2 as FQNEAQ (reference sequence). This CDR3 spans 16 amino acids. V was pared by 5 bases and J by 7 bases, with 11 bases of the junction left unmatched.

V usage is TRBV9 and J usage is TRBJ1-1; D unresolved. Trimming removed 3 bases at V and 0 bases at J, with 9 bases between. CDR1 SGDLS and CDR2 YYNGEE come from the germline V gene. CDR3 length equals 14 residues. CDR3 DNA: TGTGCCAGCAGCGCACAGAATATGAACACTGAAGCTTTCTTT. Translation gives CASSAQNMNTEAFF.

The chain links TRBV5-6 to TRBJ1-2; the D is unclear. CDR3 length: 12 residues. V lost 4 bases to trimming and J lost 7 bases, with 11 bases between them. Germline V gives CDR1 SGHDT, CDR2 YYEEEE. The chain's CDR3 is CASSRNRGGYTF. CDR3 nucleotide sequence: TGTGCCAGCAGCAGGAACCGGGGTGGCTACACCTTC.

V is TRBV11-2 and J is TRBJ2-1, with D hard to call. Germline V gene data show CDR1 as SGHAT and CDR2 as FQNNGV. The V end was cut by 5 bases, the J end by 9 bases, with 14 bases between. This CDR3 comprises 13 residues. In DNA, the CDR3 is TGTGCCAGCAGCCAAGAGCTGCCGGGTGAGCAGTTCTTC. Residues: CASSQELPGEQFF.

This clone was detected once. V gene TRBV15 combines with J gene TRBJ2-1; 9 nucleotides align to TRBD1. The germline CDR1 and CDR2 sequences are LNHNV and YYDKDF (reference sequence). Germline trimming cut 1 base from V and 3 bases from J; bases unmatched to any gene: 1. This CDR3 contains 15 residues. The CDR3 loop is CATSRGTGVYNEQFF. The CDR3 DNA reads TGTGCCACCAGCAGAGGGACAGGGGTCTACAATGAGCAGTTCTTC.

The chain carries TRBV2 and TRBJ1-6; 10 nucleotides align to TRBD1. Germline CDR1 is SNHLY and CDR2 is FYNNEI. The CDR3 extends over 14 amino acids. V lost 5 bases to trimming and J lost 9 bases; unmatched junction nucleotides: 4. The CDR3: CASSPTGGGSPLHF. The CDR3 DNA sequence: TGTGCCAGCAGTCCGACAGGGGGCGGTTCACCCCTCCACTTT.

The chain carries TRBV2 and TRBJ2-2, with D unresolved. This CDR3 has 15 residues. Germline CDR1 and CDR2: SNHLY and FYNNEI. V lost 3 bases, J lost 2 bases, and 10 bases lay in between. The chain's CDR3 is CASSDRQHNTGELFF. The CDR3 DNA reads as TGTGCCAGCAGTGACAGGCAGCATAACACCGGGGAGCTGTTTTTT.

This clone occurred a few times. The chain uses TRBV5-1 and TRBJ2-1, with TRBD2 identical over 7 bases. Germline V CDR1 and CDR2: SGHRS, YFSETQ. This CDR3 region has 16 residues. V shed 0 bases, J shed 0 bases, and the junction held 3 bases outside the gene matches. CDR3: CASSLAGGGSYNEQFF. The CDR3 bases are TGCGCCAGCAGCTTGGCAGGCGGGGGCTCCTACAATGAGCAGTTCTTC.

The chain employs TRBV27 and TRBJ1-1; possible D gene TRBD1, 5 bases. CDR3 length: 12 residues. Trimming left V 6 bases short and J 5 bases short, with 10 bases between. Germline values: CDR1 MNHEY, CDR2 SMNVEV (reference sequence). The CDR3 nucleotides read TGTGCCAGCAGCAGGGTAGGGACTGAAGCTTTCTTT. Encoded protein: CASSRVGTEAFF.

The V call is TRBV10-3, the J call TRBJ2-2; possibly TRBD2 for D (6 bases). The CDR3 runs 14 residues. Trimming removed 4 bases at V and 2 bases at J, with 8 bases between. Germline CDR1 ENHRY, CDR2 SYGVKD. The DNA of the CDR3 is TGTGCCATCAGTGGGGACTTCAACACCGGGGAGCTGTTTTTT. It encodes CAISGDFNTGELFF.

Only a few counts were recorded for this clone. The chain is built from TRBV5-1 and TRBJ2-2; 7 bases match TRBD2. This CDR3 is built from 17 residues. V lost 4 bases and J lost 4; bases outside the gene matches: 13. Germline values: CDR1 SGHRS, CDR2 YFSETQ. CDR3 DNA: TGCGCCAGCAGCCTGGGGGGGGAGGTAGCCCGCACCGGGGAGCTGTTTTTT. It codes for CASSLGGEVARTGELFF. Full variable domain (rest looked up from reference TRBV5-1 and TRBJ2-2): KAGVTQTPRYLIKTRGQQVTLSCSPISGHRSVSWYQQTPGQGLQFLFEYFSETQRNKGNFPGRFSGRQFSNSRSEMNVSTLELGDSALYLCASSLGGEVARTGELFFGEGSRLTVL.